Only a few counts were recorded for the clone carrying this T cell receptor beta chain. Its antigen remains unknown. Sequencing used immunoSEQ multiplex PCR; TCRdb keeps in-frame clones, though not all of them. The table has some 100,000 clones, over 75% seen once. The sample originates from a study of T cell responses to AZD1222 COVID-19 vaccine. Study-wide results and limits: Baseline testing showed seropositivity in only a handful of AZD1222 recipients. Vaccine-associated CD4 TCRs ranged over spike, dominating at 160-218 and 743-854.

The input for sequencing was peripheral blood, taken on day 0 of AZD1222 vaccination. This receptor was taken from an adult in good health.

This CDR3 is CASRTQENTEAFF. CDR3 nucleotides: TGTGCCAGCAGAACACAGGAGAACACTGAAGCTTTCTTT. The V call is TRBV28, the J call TRBJ1-1; TRBD1 might be the D (5 bases). Trimming stripped 6 bases from V and 1 base from J, with 9 bases between. CDR1 and CDR2 (germline): MDHEN, SYDVKM. The CDR3 spans 13 residues.